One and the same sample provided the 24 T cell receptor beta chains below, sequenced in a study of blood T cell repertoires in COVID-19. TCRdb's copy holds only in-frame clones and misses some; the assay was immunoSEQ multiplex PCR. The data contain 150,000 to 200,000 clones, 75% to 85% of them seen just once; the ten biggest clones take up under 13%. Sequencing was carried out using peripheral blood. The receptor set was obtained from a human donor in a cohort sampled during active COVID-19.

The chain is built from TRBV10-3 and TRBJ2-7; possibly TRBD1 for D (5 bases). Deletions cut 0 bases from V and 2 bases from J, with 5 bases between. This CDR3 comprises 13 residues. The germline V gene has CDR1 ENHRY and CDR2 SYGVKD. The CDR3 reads CAISESRAYEQYF. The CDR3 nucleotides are TGTGCCATCAGTGAGTCCAGGGCCTACGAGCAGTACTTC.

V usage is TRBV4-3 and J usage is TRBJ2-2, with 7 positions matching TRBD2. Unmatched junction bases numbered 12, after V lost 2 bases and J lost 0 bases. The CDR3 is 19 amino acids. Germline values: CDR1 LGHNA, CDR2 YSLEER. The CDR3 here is CASSQSREAGATNTGELFF. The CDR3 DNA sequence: TGCGCCAGCAGCCAATCCCGGGAGGCGGGAGCCACGAACACCGGGGAGCTGTTTTTT.

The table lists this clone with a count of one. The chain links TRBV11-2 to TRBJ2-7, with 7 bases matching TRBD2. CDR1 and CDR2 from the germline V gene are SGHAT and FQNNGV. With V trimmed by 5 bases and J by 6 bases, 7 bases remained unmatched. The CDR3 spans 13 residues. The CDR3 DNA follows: TGTGCCAGCAGCCTGGGGGGGAGTGGCGAGCAGTACTTC. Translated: CASSLGGSGEQYF.

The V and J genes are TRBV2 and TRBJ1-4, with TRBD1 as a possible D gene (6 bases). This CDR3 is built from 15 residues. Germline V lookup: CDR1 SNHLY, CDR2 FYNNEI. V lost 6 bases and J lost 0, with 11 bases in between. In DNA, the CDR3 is TGTGCCAGCAGACCTGGACAGACAACTAATGAAAAACTGTTTTTT. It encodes CASRPGQTTNEKLFF.

CDR3 in amino acids: CASSLGGLTYNEQFF. In DNA, the CDR3 is TGCGCCAGCAGCTTGGGAGGGTTGACCTACAATGAGCAGTTCTTC. The V and J genes are TRBV5-1 and TRBJ2-1, with D possibly matching TRBD2 (5 bases). The CDR3 consists of 15 residues. Germline loops: CDR1 SGHRS, CDR2 YFSETQ. The V gene lost 0 bases and the J gene lost 2 bases, with 9 bases spanning the gap.

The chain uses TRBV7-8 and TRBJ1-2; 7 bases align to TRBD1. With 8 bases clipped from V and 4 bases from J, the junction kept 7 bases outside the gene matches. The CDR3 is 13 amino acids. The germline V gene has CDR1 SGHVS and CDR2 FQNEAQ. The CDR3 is CASRRQGGYGYTF. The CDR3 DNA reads TGTGCCAGCCGCCGACAGGGTGGCTATGGCTACACCTTC.

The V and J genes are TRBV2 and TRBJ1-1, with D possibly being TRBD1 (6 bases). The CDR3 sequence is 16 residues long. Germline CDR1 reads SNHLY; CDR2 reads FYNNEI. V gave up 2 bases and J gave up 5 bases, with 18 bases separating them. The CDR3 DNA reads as TGTGCCAGCAGTGAACTTATACAGGGAGCTGGGACTGAAGCTTTCTTT. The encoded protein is CASSELIQGAGTEAFF. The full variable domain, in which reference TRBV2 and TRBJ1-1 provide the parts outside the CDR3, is EPEVTQTPSHQVTQMGQEVILRCVPISNHLYFYWYRQILGQKVEFLVSFYNNEISEKSEIFDDQFSVERPDGSNFTLKIRSTKLEDSAMYFCASSELIQGAGTEAFFGQGTRLTVV.

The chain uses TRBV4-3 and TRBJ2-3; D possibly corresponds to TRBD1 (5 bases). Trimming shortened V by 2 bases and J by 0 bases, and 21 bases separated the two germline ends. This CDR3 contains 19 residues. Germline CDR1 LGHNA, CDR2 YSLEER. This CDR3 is CASSQTGRLGRTSTDTQYF. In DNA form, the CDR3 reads TGCGCCAGCAGCCAAACAGGCCGCCTTGGGCGCACTAGCACAGATACGCAGTATTTT.

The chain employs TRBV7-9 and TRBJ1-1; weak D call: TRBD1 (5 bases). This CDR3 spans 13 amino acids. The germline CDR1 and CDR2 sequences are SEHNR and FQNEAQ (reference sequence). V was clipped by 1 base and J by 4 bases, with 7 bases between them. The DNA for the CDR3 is TGTGCCAGCAGCTTAGAACAGGCCACTGAAGCTTTCTTT. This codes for CASSLEQATEAFF.

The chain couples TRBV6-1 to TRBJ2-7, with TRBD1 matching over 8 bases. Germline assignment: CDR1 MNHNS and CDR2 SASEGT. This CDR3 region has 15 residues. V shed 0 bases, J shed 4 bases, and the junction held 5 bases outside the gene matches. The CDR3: CASSEAWTGLYEQYF. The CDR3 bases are TGTGCCAGCAGTGAAGCGTGGACAGGGTTATACGAGCAGTACTTC.

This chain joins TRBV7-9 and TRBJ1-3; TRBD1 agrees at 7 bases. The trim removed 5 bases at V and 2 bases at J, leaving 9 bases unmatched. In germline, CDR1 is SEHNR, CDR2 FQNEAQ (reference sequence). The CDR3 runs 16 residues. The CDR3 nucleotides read TGTGCCAGCAGCCCCGACAGGGTATGGGCTGGAAACACCATATATTTT. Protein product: CASSPDRVWAGNTIYF.

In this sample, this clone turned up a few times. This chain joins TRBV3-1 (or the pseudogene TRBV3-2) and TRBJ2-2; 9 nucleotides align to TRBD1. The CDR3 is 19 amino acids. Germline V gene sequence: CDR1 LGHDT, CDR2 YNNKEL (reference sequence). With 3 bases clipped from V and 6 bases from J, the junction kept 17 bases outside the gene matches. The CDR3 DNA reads TGTGCCAGCAGCCATCGAACAGGGGGCGTGGGCCTCGCGGCCGGGGAGCTGTTTTTT. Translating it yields CASSHRTGGVGLAAGELFF.

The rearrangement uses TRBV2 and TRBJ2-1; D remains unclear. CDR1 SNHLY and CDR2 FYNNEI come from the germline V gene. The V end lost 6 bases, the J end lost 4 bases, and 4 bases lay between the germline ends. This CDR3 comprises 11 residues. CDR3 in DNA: TGTGCCAGCAGGCAGTACAATGAGCAGTTCTTC. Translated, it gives CASRQYNEQFF. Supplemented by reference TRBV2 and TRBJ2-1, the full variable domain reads EPEVTQTPSHQVTQMGQEVILRCVPISNHLYFYWYRQILGQKVEFLVSFYNNEISEKSEIFDDQFSVERPDGSNFTLKIRSTKLEDSAMYFCASRQYNEQFFGPGTRLTVL.

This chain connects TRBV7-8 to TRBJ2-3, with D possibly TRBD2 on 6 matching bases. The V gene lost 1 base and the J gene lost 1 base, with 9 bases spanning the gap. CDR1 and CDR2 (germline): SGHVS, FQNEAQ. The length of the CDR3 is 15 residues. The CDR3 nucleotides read TGTGCCAGCAGCTTAGGAGCTAGCGGCACAGATACGCAGTATTTT. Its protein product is CASSLGASGTDTQYF.

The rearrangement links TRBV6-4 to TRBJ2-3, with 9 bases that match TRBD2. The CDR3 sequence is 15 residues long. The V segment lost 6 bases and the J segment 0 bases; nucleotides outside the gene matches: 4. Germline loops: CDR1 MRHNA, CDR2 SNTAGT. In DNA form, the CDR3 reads TGTGCCAGCAGCCTAGCGGGAACTAGCACAGATACGCAGTATTTT. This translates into CASSLAGTSTDTQYF.

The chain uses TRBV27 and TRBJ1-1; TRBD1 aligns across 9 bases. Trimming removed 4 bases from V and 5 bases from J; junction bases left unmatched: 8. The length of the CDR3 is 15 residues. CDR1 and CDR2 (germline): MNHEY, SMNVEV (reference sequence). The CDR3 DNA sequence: TGTGCCAGCAGTTCGACAGGGGGTTGGAATACTGAAGCTTTCTTT. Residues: CASSSTGGWNTEAFF.

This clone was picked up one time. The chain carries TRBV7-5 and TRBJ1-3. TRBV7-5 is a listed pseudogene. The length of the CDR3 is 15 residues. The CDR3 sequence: CARPFSSGRGNTIYF. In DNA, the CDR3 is TGTGCCCGCCCGTTTAGCTCGGGTCGCGGAAACACCATATATTTT.

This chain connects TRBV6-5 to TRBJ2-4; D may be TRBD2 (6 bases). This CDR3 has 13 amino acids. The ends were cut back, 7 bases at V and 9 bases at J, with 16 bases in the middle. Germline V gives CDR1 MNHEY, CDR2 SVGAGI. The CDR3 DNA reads TGTGCCAGCACCGAGGAGGGTTGGGGCATTCAGTACTTC. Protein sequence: CASTEEGWGIQYF.

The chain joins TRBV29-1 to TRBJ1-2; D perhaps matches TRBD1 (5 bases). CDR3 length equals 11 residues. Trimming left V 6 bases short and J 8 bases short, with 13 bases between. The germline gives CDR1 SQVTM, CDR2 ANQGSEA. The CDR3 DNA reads TGCAGCGTCGGGACTCCACGAGGCTACACCTTC. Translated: CSVGTPRGYTF.

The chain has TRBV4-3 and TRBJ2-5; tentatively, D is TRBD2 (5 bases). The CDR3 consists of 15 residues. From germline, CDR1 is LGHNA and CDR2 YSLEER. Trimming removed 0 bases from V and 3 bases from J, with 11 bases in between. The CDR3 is CASSQEYGIKETQYF. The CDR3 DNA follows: TGCGCCAGCAGCCAAGAATACGGGATTAAAGAGACCCAGTACTTC.

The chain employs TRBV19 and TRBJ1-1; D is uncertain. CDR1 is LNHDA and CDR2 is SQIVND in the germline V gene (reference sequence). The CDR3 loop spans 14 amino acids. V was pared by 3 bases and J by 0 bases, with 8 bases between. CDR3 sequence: CASSISVMNTEAFF. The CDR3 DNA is TGTGCCAGTAGTATCAGTGTCATGAACACTGAAGCTTTCTTT.

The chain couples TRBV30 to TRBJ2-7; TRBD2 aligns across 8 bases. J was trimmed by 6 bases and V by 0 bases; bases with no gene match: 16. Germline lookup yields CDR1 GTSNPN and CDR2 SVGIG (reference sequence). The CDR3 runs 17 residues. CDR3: CAWSVYGRDTPFREQYF. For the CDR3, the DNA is TGTGCCTGGAGTGTATACGGGAGGGACACACCGTTTCGCGAGCAGTACTTC.

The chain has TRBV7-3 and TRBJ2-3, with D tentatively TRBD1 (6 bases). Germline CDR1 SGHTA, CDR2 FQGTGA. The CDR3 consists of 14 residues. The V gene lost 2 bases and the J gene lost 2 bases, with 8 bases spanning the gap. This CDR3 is CASSLQGITDTQYF. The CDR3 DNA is TGTGCCAGCAGCTTACAGGGGATCACAGATACGCAGTATTTT.

The CDR3 here is CASSSAGGFDEQYF. The CDR3 DNA sequence: TGCGCCAGCAGCTCAGCGGGAGGATTCGACGAGCAGTACTTC. The chain uses TRBV5-1 and TRBJ2-7; TRBD2 matches at 9 bases. This CDR3 region has 14 residues. V shed 3 bases and J 5 bases; nucleotides not matched to a gene: 6. Per germline, CDR1 SGHRS and CDR2 YFSETQ.